Below are 26 T cell receptor beta chains sequenced from a single sample in a study of blood T cell repertoires in COVID-19. Some clones are missing from TCRdb's copy, which holds only in-frame ones; the method was immunoSEQ multiplex PCR. The sample contains hundreds of thousands of clones, about 90% of which appear only once. Sequenced input: PBMCs or T cells enriched from blood (not recorded which). These receptor sequences come from a woman in her 40s with acute COVID-19.

The chain is built from TRBV29-1 and TRBJ2-1, with TRBD2 matching over 15 bases. In germline, CDR1 is SQVTM, CDR2 ANQGSEA. The CDR3 runs 16 residues. V was clipped by 3 bases and J by 1 base; unmatched bases: 1. In DNA, the CDR3 is TGCAGCGTTGAGGGACTAGCGGGAGGTTCCTACAATGAGCAGTTCTTC. It translates to CSVEGLAGGSYNEQFF.

The J gene is TRBJ1-1, the V gene TRBV12-5; D is uncertain. The CDR3 has 13 residues. Germline-derived CDR1 and CDR2 are LGHNT and FRNRAP. V was shortened by 4 bases and J by 1 base, with 7 bases between the two germline ends. The CDR3 DNA sequence: TGTGCTAGTGGTTCCACACAGAACACTGAAGCTTTCTTT. Translation: CASGSTQNTEAFF.

The chain combines TRBV12-5 with TRBJ2-7; 7 positions agree with TRBD2. The CDR3 is made up of 12 amino acids. V lost 0 bases and J lost 7; bases outside the gene matches: 0. CDR1 is LGHNT, CDR2 FRNRAP, per germline. CDR3 region: CASGLVGGEQYF. The CDR3 nucleotides read TGTGCTAGTGGTTTGGTGGGGGGGGAGCAGTACTTC.

J is TRBJ1-3 and V is TRBV14, with TRBD1 matching over 8 bases. Germline V lookup: CDR1 SGHDN, CDR2 FVKESK. The CDR3 is made up of 16 amino acids. Unmatched junction bases numbered 9, after V lost 4 bases and J lost 4 bases. In DNA, the CDR3 is TGTGCCAGCAGCCCCTGGACAGGGCAAGGCGGAAACACCATATATTTT. Translated: CASSPWTGQGGNTIYF.

This sequence joins TRBV27 and TRBJ1-1; maybe TRBD1 (6 bases). CDR1 and CDR2 (germline): MNHEY, SMNVEV (reference sequence). This CDR3 has 15 residues. The ends were cut back, 0 bases at V and 4 bases at J, with 12 bases in the middle. This CDR3 is CASSLSPTGSTEAFF. The CDR3 DNA follows: TGTGCCAGCAGTTTATCACCGACAGGTTCCACTGAAGCTTTCTTT.

The rearrangement uses TRBV6-5 and TRBJ2-5; 7 positions agree with TRBD1. This CDR3 is 14 amino acids long. Looked up from germline, CDR1 is MNHEY and CDR2 is SVGAGI. V gave up 4 bases and J gave up 1 base; unmatched junction bases: 3. CDR3 DNA sequence: TGTGCCAGCAGTTGGACAGGCCGCCAAGAGACCCAGTACTTC. The encoded protein is CASSWTGRQETQYF.

In nucleotides, the CDR3 is TGTGCCAGCAGTTACTCTTGGGGCGGGGAAGAGACCCAGTACTTC. Amino acid sequence: CASSYSWGGEETQYF. V usage is TRBV6-6 and J usage is TRBJ2-5; D perhaps matches TRBD2 (6 bases). Germline CDR1 is MNHNY and CDR2 is SVGAGI (reference sequence). V shed 0 bases and J shed 3 bases, with 11 bases lying between them. The CDR3 is 15 residues long.

The rearrangement uses TRBV11-2 and TRBJ2-7, with 11 bases identical to TRBD1. With 8 bases clipped from V and 3 bases from J, the junction kept 3 bases outside the gene matches. From germline, CDR1 is SGHAT and CDR2 FQNNGV. The CDR3 has 13 amino acids. The CDR3 reads CASRTGGSYEQYF. DNA of the CDR3: TGTGCCAGCCGGACAGGGGGCAGCTACGAGCAGTACTTC. Filled out from reference TRBV11-2 and TRBJ2-7, the complete variable domain reads EAGVAQSPRYKIIEKRQSVAFWCNPISGHATLYWYQQILGQGPKLLIQFQNNGVVDDSQLPKDRFSAERLKGVDSTLKIQPAKLEDSAVYLCASRTGGSYEQYFGPGTRLTVT.

The rearrangement links TRBV14 to TRBJ2-2; the D gene is possibly TRBD2 (6 bases). CDR1 is SGHDN, CDR2 FVKESK, per germline. Trimming took 1 base from V and 5 from J, leaving 14 bases between them. The CDR3 sequence is 16 residues long. CDR3 loop: CASSQVSGLRTGELFF. The CDR3 coding sequence is TGTGCCAGCAGCCAAGTAAGCGGGCTGCGTACCGGGGAGCTGTTTTTT.

J is TRBJ1-5 and V is TRBV6-1, with 7 bases lining up with TRBD1. With 4 bases clipped from V and 1 base from J, the junction kept 10 bases outside the gene matches. The CDR3 length is 17 residues. Germline CDR1 is MNHNS and CDR2 is SASEGT. The CDR3 DNA reads as TGTGCCAGCAGTGGCCTAGGGACAGCGACAAGCAATCAGCCCCAGCATTTT. Its protein product is CASSGLGTATSNQPQHF.

The rearrangement joins TRBV9 to TRBJ2-3; 10 positions match TRBD2. This CDR3 region has 16 residues. Trimming removed 0 bases from V and 2 bases from J; junction bases left unmatched: 3. CDR1 is SGDLS and CDR2 is YYNGEE in the germline V gene. CDR3 residues: CASSVGLAGFTDTQYF. DNA of the CDR3: TGTGCCAGCAGCGTAGGACTAGCGGGTTTCACAGATACGCAGTATTTT.

This chain uses TRBV28 with TRBJ2-5, with a possible D match to TRBD2 (6 bases). Germline V CDR1 and CDR2: MDHEN, SYDVKM. The ends were cut back, 4 bases at V and 1 base at J, with 10 bases in the middle. This CDR3 comprises 14 residues. The CDR3 protein is CASSSIAAQETQYF. CDR3 bases: TGTGCCAGCAGTTCCATAGCGGCCCAAGAGACCCAGTACTTC.

The table lists this clone with a few counts. V is TRBV7-8 and J is TRBJ2-7; 13 bases line up with TRBD2. The CDR3 extends over 17 amino acids. CDR1 is SGHVS, CDR2 FQNEAQ, per germline. The ends lost 0 bases at V and 4 bases at J; junction bases unmatched: 6. The CDR3 DNA is TGTGCCAGCAGCTTAGCAAAGGGACTAGCGGGATTTTACGAGCAGTACTTC. Amino acid sequence: CASSLAKGLAGFYEQYF.

The CDR3 is CASSIDGNQPQHF. CDR3 nucleotide sequence: TGTGCCAGTAGTATAGACGGGAATCAGCCCCAGCATTTT. This rearrangement joins TRBV19 to TRBJ1-5; D gene ambiguous. From germline, CDR1 is LNHDA and CDR2 SQIVND (reference sequence). The CDR3 sequence is 13 residues long. Trimming took 0 bases from V and 4 from J, leaving 4 bases between them.

The chain links TRBV19 to TRBJ2-3; 7 nucleotides line up with TRBD2. Germline V gives CDR1 LNHDA, CDR2 SQIVND (reference sequence). With V trimmed by 5 bases and J by 0 bases, 2 bases remained unmatched. The CDR3 spans 14 residues. CDR3 sequence: CASSVLASTDTQYF. In nucleotides, the CDR3 is TGTGCCAGTAGTGTACTAGCGAGCACAGATACGCAGTATTTT.

The CDR3 loop is CASSGRNTEAFF. The CDR3 DNA sequence: TGTGCCAGCAGCGGCAGAAACACTGAAGCTTTCTTT. V and J are TRBV7-9 and TRBJ1-1; D is unclear. This CDR3 is 12 amino acids long. The germline V gene has CDR1 SEHNR and CDR2 FQNEAQ (reference sequence). V dropped 5 bases and J dropped 2 bases, with 6 bases sitting between them.

Many counts were recorded for this clone. The chain uses TRBV6-5 and TRBJ1-5, with D perhaps TRBD1 (6 bases). V was shortened by 6 bases and J by 9 bases, with 18 bases between the two germline ends. The V gene's germline CDR1 is MNHEY and CDR2 SVGAGI. The CDR3 totals 14 residues. The DNA of the CDR3 is TGTGCCAGCAGGTTGTCAGGGGACGTCCGGCCCCAGCATTTT. This sequence encodes CASRLSGDVRPQHF.

The genes are TRBV24-1 and TRBJ2-7; TRBD1 matches at 9 bases. V trimming: 5 bases; J trimming: 0 bases; junction bases outside the gene matches: 4. Germline CDR1 KGHDR, CDR2 SFDVKD. CDR3 length equals 15 residues. The CDR3, as DNA: TGTGCCACCAGTGTAGGGACAGGGTCCTCCTACGAGCAGTACTTC. Translation gives CATSVGTGSSYEQYF.

The sample holds many counts of this clone. V and J are TRBV11-3 and TRBJ2-1, with TRBD2 matching 12 bases. CDR1 is SGHNT and CDR2 is YENEEA in the germline V gene. The V and J ends lost 5 bases and 7 bases, in that order; junction bases with no gene match: 12. The CDR3 consists of 17 residues. CDR3 residues: CASSPHELAGGMNEQFF. CDR3 nucleotide sequence: TGTGCCAGCAGCCCGCACGAACTAGCGGGAGGAATGAATGAGCAGTTCTTC. The complete variable domain, with remaining parts taken from reference TRBV11-3 and TRBJ2-1, reads EAGVVQSPRYKIIEKKQPVAFWCNPISGHNTLYWYLQNLGQGPELLIRYENEEAVDDSQLPKDRFSAERLKGVDSTLKIQPAELGDSAVYLCASSPHELAGGMNEQFFGPGTRLTVL.

This clone was picked up one time. The CDR3 protein is CASSFDRRISYEQYF. The CDR3, as DNA: TGTGCCAGCAGCTTTGACAGGCGAATCTCCTACGAGCAGTACTTC. This chain joins TRBV5-6 and TRBJ2-7, with D maybe TRBD1 (6 bases). Germline CDR1 SGHDT, CDR2 YYEEEE. Trimming took off 2 bases at V and 0 bases at J, with 12 bases between the two ends. The CDR3 loop spans 15 amino acids.

The chain couples TRBV24-1 to TRBJ2-2; TRBD1 agrees at 7 bases. Germline-derived CDR1 and CDR2 are KGHDR and SFDVKD. V lost 1 base to trimming and J lost 5 bases; unmatched junction nucleotides: 3. This CDR3 region has 15 residues. CDR3 region: CATSDLGGRTGELFF. Here the CDR3 DNA reads TGTGCCACCAGTGATTTAGGGGGCCGAACCGGGGAGCTGTTTTTT.

The chain has TRBV19 and TRBJ2-7; 9 nucleotides agree with TRBD1. CDR1 LNHDA and CDR2 SQIVND come from the germline V gene (reference sequence). The CDR3 is 14 residues long. V lost 3 bases and J lost 6; bases outside the gene matches: 6. The CDR3 spells CASSIQLGQGEQYF. Here the CDR3 DNA reads TGTGCCAGTAGTATTCAGTTGGGACAGGGCGAGCAGTACTTC. The whole variable domain, remainder taken from reference TRBV19 and TRBJ2-7, is DGGITQSPKYLFRKEGQNVTLSCEQNLNHDAMYWYRQDPGQGLRLIYYSQIVNDFQKGDIAEGYSVSREKKESFPLTVTSAQKNPTAFYLCASSIQLGQGEQYFGPGTRLTVT.

This clone was seen a few times. Written as DNA, the CDR3 is TGTGCCAGCAGCTTTGGCGGGGAGATAACTCAGCCCCAGCATTTT. This codes for CASSFGGEITQPQHF. The rearrangement joins TRBV5-5 to TRBJ1-5; D not certain. Deletions cut 2 bases from V and 6 bases from J, with 15 bases between. CDR3 size: 15 residues. Germline V gives CDR1 SGHKS, CDR2 YYEKEE (reference sequence).

This sequence joins TRBV25-1 and TRBJ1-4; 9 bases match TRBD1. Germline loops: CDR1 MGHDK, CDR2 SYGVNS. Trimming took 6 bases from V and 6 from J; bases not matched to a gene: 8. The CDR3 consists of 15 residues. The CDR3 loop is CASSLDRGSYEKLFF. The CDR3 coding sequence is TGTGCCAGCAGCCTGGACAGGGGTTCATATGAAAAACTGTTTTTT.

The chain combines TRBV4-2 with TRBJ2-1; weak D call: TRBD2 (5 bases). Trimming shortened V by 4 bases and J by 3 bases, and 13 bases separated the two germline ends. Germline V gene lookup returns CDR1 LGHNA and CDR2 YNFKEQ. The CDR3 loop spans 15 amino acids. CDR3 residues: CASSPGLAYYNEQFF. As DNA, the CDR3 is TGTGCCAGCAGCCCTGGACTGGCTTACTACAATGAGCAGTTCTTC.

The chain links TRBV3-1 (or the pseudogene TRBV3-2) to TRBJ2-1; 7 positions match TRBD2. CDR3 length: 13 residues. Germline V gives CDR1 LGHDT, CDR2 YNNKEL (reference sequence). V lost 1 base, J lost 7 bases, and 1 base stayed unmatched. The CDR3 protein is CASSQVLANEQFF. The CDR3 nucleotides read TGTGCCAGCAGCCAAGTACTAGCGAATGAGCAGTTCTTC.